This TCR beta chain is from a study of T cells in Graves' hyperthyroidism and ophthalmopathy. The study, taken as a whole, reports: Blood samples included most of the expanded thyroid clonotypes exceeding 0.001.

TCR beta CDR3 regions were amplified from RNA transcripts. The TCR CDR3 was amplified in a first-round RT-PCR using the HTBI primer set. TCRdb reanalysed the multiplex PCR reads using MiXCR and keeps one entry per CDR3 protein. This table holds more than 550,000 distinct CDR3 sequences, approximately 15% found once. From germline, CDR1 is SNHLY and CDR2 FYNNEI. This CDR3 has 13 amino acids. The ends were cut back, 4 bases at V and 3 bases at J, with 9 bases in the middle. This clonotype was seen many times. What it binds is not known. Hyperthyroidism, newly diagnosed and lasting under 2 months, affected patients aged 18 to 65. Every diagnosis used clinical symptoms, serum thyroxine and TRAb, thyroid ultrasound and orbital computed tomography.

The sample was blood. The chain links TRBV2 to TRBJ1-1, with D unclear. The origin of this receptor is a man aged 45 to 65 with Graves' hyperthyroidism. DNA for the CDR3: TGTGCCAGCAGTGTACGGGTCCACACTGAAGCTTTCTTT. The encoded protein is CASSVRVHTEAFF.